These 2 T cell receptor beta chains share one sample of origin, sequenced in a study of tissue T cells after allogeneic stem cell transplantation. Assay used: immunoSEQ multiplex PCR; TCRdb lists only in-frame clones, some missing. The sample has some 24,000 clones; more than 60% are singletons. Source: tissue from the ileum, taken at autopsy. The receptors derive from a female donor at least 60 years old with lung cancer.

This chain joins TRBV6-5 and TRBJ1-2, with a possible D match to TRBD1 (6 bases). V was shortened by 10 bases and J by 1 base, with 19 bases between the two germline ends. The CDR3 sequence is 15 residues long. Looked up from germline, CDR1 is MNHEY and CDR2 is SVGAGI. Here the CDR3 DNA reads TGTGCCACCTTACCGGTCGACAGGAGTAACTATGGCTACACCTTC. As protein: CATLPVDRSNYGYTF.

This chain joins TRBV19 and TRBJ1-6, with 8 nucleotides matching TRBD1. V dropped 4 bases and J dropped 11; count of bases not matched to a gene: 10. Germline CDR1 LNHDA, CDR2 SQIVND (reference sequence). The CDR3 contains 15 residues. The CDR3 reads CASSKGQGGIAPLHF. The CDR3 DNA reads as TGTGCCAGTAGTAAAGGACAGGGTGGTATTGCACCCCTCCACTTT.